These 22 T cell receptor beta chains share one sample of origin, sequenced in a study of vaccination effects on CD4 cells after COVID-19. These TCRs' antigens remain unknown. Repertoires were generated with immunoSEQ multiplex PCR, while TCRdb's copy carries only in-frame clones and drops some. Seen here are 25,000 to 35,000 clones, roughly 71% observed once, and the top ten hold approximately 8.8%. CD4+ T cells specific for antigen were expanded with viral peptide pools by the ViraFEST assay before sequencing. Upon completion of around eleven days in culture, CD4+ T cells were isolated. Everyone in the study got two shots of either the BNT162b2 or mRNA-1273 vaccine. This sample comprised CD4+ T cells from PBMCs cultured with HCoV-NL63 spike peptides, obtained after COVID-19 vaccination. Every receptor here comes from a human donor who received a COVID-19 vaccine.

The chain recombines TRBV4-1 with TRBJ2-7; D remains unclear. From germline, CDR1 is MGHRA and CDR2 YSYEKL. The CDR3 is 14 amino acids. The V end was cut by 4 bases, the J end by 3 bases, with 13 bases between. DNA for the CDR3: TGCGCCAGCAGCCTAGGGATTAAGCACTACGAGCAGTACTTC. Translation gives CASSLGIKHYEQYF.

In its sample, this clone was seen a few times. The genes are TRBV19 and TRBJ2-2; D is possibly TRBD1 (7 bases). V was cut by 4 bases and J by 1 base, with 13 bases left in between. This CDR3 has 16 residues. Germline V CDR1 and CDR2: LNHDA, SQIVND (reference sequence). This CDR3 is CASSTQGGLNTGELFF. As DNA, the CDR3 is TGTGCCAGTAGTACCCAGGGGGGATTGAACACCGGGGAGCTGTTTTTT.

The chain recombines TRBV24-1 with TRBJ1-2; D might be TRBD1 (6 bases). The length of the CDR3 is 14 residues. Germline CDR1 and CDR2: KGHDR and SFDVKD. With 1 base removed from V and 2 bases from J, the gap between germline ends came to 7 bases. CDR3 sequence reads: CATSDFGQNYGYTF. The DNA for the CDR3 is TGTGCCACCAGTGATTTCGGACAGAACTATGGCTACACCTTC.

This clone appeared a few times. At one boundary the junction diverges from the germline segment, which might be a read error. This chain connects TRBV29-1 to TRBJ1-5; no clear D gene. Looked up from germline, CDR1 is SQVTM and CDR2 is ANQGSEA. This CDR3 comprises 17 residues. CDR3 sequence: CSIEEVTDIRVGQPQHF. The CDR3 bases are TGCAGCATTGAAGAGGTGACGGATATTAGGGTTGGACAGCCCCAGCATTTT.

Here the CDR3 reads CASSPPGNSYEQYF. CDR3 in DNA: TGTGCCAGCTCACCACCAGGGAATTCCTACGAGCAGTACTTC. This rearrangement joins TRBV18 to TRBJ2-7; unclear D gene. CDR1 KGHSH and CDR2 LQKENI come from the germline V gene. V was pared by 0 bases and J by 1 base, with 7 bases between. The CDR3 consists of 14 residues.

This clone has a single count. The CDR3 reads CASSQKWGLTSTDTQYF. The CDR3 bases are TGTGCCAGCAGCCAAAAGTGGGGGTTAACTAGCACAGATACGCAGTATTTT. The chain has TRBV13 and TRBJ2-3, with D possibly being TRBD1 or TRBD2 (5 bases each). Trimming shortened V by 5 bases and J by 0 bases, and 18 bases separated the two germline ends. The CDR3 extends over 17 amino acids. Germline CDR1 reads PRHDT; CDR2 reads FYEKMQ (reference sequence).

The J gene is TRBJ1-4, the V gene TRBV5-1; TRBD1 aligns across 7 bases. Trimming removed 3 bases from V and 2 bases from J; junction bases left unmatched: 4. Germline V gene sequence: CDR1 SGHRS, CDR2 YFSETQ. The CDR3 length is 15 residues. CDR3: CASSYNRGTNEKLFF. The CDR3 nucleotides are TGCGCCAGCAGCTACAACAGGGGTACTAATGAAAAACTGTTTTTT.

The J gene is TRBJ2-7, the V gene TRBV5-4; D ambiguous. V was pared by 4 bases and J by 0 bases, with 14 bases between. This CDR3 is built from 15 residues. CDR1 SGHNT and CDR2 YYREEE come from the germline V gene (reference sequence). CDR3 in amino acids: CASSTSTVSSYEQYF. In nucleotides, the CDR3 is TGTGCCAGCAGCACTTCGACCGTTAGCTCCTACGAGCAGTACTTC.

The V call is TRBV20-1, the J call TRBJ1-2; 7 bases line up with TRBD1. Germline values: CDR1 DFQATT, CDR2 SNEGSKA (reference sequence). The CDR3 is made up of 15 amino acids. Trimming took 3 bases from V and 7 from J; bases not matched to a gene: 14. CDR3 nucleotide sequence: TGCAGTGCTAGTCCTCACAGGGGCTCGTCGGGTGGCTACACCTTC. It specifies CSASPHRGSSGGYTF.

This chain connects TRBV5-4 to TRBJ1-3; 8 bases align to TRBD1. Germline CDR1 reads SGHNT; CDR2 reads YYREEE (reference sequence). CDR3 length: 15 residues. V trimming: 3 bases; J trimming: 0 bases; junction bases outside the gene matches: 2. The CDR3 loop reads CASSSGGHSGNTIYF. Written as DNA, the CDR3 is TGTGCCAGCAGCTCAGGGGGCCACTCTGGAAACACCATATATTTT.

CDR3 sequence (DNA): TGTGCCAGCAGCCAAGATCTGGGTACGGCTAATGAAAAACTGTTTTTT. It specifies CASSQDLGTANEKLFF. V usage is TRBV3-1 (or the pseudogene TRBV3-2) and J usage is TRBJ1-4; D call uncertain. The V gene's germline CDR1 is LGHDT and CDR2 YNNKEL (reference sequence). The CDR3 extends over 16 amino acids. V was shortened by 0 bases and J by 3 bases, with 11 bases between the two germline ends.

This chain joins TRBV19 and TRBJ1-2; 9 bases agree with TRBD1. CDR1 and CDR2 from the germline V gene are LNHDA and SQIVND (reference sequence). The CDR3 has 13 residues. J was trimmed by 6 bases and V by 3 bases; bases with no gene match: 2. CDR3 nucleotides: TGTGCCAGTAGTATCCGACAGGGGGATGGCTACACCTTC. Translating gives CASSIRQGDGYTF.

This clone was observed a single time. The chain couples TRBV6-7 to TRBJ1-1, with TRBD1 as a possible D gene (5 bases). TRBV6-7 is identified as an open reading frame with a role that is uncertain. V was trimmed by 1 base and J by 4 bases, leaving 16 bases between them. The CDR3 runs to 16 residues. In DNA form, the CDR3 reads TGTGCCAGCAGTTACTTCCCCGGGGGGTTGGGCACTGAAGCTTTCTTT. It translates to CASSYFPGGLGTEAFF.

The genes are TRBV18 and TRBJ2-5; no definite D call. Germline V gene lookup returns CDR1 KGHSH and CDR2 LQKENI. The CDR3 contains 13 residues. The ends were cut back, 3 bases at V and 5 bases at J, with 10 bases in the middle. CDR3 sequence (DNA): TGTGCCAGCTCACCCTTGGTCGCGGAGACCCAGTACTTC. This translates into CASSPLVAETQYF.

The chain is built from TRBV6-6 and TRBJ1-5; 10 positions match TRBD1. Germline V gene data show CDR1 as MNHNY and CDR2 as SVGAGI (reference sequence). The CDR3 spans 15 residues. Trimming removed 5 bases from V and 5 bases from J; junction bases left unmatched: 6. CDR3 in DNA: TGTGCCAGCAGTCGGGGGACAGGGGATCATCAGCCCCAGCATTTT. It is translated as CASSRGTGDHQPQHF.

The V gene is TRBV9, the J gene TRBJ1-2; D is uncertain. This CDR3 contains 15 residues. Germline V gene data show CDR1 as SGDLS and CDR2 as YYNGEE. V was shortened by 0 bases and J by 2 bases, with 11 bases between the two germline ends. CDR3 nucleotides: TGTGCCAGCAGCGTAGCTACTGGGTCAAACTATGGCTACACCTTC. Translating gives CASSVATGSNYGYTF.

V gene TRBV3-1 (or the pseudogene TRBV3-2) combines with J gene TRBJ2-2; no reliable D call. V lost 2 bases to trimming and J lost 0 bases, with 7 bases between them. Germline V CDR1 and CDR2: LGHDT, YNNKEL (reference sequence). This CDR3 spans 15 amino acids. CDR3 region: CASSQNVANTGELFF. CDR3 nucleotide sequence: TGTGCCAGCAGCCAAAACGTCGCGAACACCGGGGAGCTGTTTTTT.

The J gene is TRBJ1-2, the V gene TRBV20-1; D not certain. Germline V lookup: CDR1 DFQATT, CDR2 SNEGSKA (reference sequence). CDR3 length: 11 residues. V dropped 2 bases and J dropped 8 bases, with 9 bases sitting between them. This CDR3 reads CSARWEGGYTF. DNA for the CDR3: TGCAGTGCTAGATGGGAGGGCGGCTACACCTTC.

This chain links TRBV7-2 with TRBJ2-1, with D uncertain. V lost 5 bases, J lost 5 bases, and 19 bases lay in between. Germline lookup yields CDR1 SGHTA and CDR2 FQGNSA. The CDR3 extends over 16 amino acids. The CDR3 sequence is CASSKAFDFINNEQFF. The CDR3 DNA follows: TGTGCCAGCAGCAAGGCCTTCGACTTCATCAACAATGAGCAGTTCTTC.

The chain has TRBV20-1 and TRBJ1-6; 7 bases agree with TRBD1. The length of the CDR3 is 11 residues. Germline CDR1 DFQATT, CDR2 SNEGSKA (reference sequence). Trimming cost V 5 bases and J 16 bases; bases outside gene matches: 8. The CDR3 DNA follows: TGCAGTGCTGGACAACAGGGGTTACTCCACTTT. This encodes CSAGQQGLLHF.

The rearrangement links TRBV15 to TRBJ2-6; D gene uncertain. Germline V gives CDR1 LNHNV, CDR2 YYDKDF (reference sequence). The germline V and J ends were trimmed by 5 bases and 0 bases, with 5 bases remaining between them. The CDR3 is 14 amino acids. The CDR3 nucleotides read TGTGCCACCAGCTGGCCCTCTGGGGCCAACGTCCTGACTTTC. It yields the protein CATSWPSGANVLTF.

This chain uses TRBV5-1 with TRBJ2-5; D is uncertain. The V gene lost 2 bases and the J gene lost 3 bases, with 11 bases spanning the gap. The CDR3 is 14 residues long. Germline V gene data show CDR1 as SGHRS and CDR2 as YFSETQ. DNA of the CDR3: TGCGCCAGCAGCTTAGCTTTAGGGAAAGAGACCCAGTACTTC. Its translation: CASSLALGKETQYF.